Presented here are 30 T cell receptor beta chains from one specimen sequenced in a study of cytomegalovirus exposure and HLA in healthy donors. 60 Vbeta and 13 Jbeta primers were used in PCR. Generated by immunoSEQ multiplex PCR, the TCRdb table keeps only in-frame clones and is missing some. The sample yields about 59,000 clones, less than 85% seen once. Sequenced: PBMCs. These receptors were collected from a man aged 25-45 years in good health and CMV-seropositive.

The chain uses TRBV7-8 and TRBJ2-5; 7 nucleotides line up with TRBD1. This CDR3 is 16 amino acids long. With 11 bases clipped from V and 3 bases from J, the junction kept 18 bases outside the gene matches. Germline loops: CDR1 SGHVS, CDR2 FQNEAQ. The CDR3 DNA reads as TGTGCCGCGACGAAGGGGCTATTTGGACAGGAAGAGACCCAGTACTTC. This codes for CAATKGLFGQEETQYF.

The J gene is TRBJ1-5, the V gene TRBV5-6, with a weak D call TRBD1 (5 bases). Germline assignment: CDR1 SGHDT and CDR2 YYEEEE. The germline V and J ends were trimmed by 0 bases and 2 bases, with 12 bases remaining between them. The CDR3 length is 16 residues. CDR3 region: CASSLAAGQGNQPQHF. The DNA for the CDR3 is TGTGCCAGCAGCTTGGCGGCGGGGCAGGGCAATCAGCCCCAGCATTTT.

The chain couples TRBV18 to TRBJ1-5; 7 bases align to TRBD1. Germline-derived CDR1 and CDR2 are KGHSH and LQKENI. The CDR3 loop spans 15 amino acids. The junction had 5 bases not matched to a gene; V was cut back by 3 bases and J by 3 bases. This CDR3 is CASSPSQGPNQPQHF. The CDR3 DNA is TGTGCCAGCTCACCGTCACAGGGGCCCAATCAGCCCCAGCATTTT.

The J gene is TRBJ1-2, the V gene TRBV30; possibly TRBD1 for D (5 bases). The CDR3 totals 13 residues. CDR1 is GTSNPN, CDR2 SVGIG, per germline (reference sequence). Trimming shortened V by 1 base and J by 2 bases, and 8 bases separated the two germline ends. CDR3: CAWSERGNYGYTF. The DNA for the CDR3 is TGTGCCTGGAGTGAGCGGGGGAACTATGGCTACACCTTC.

The V call is TRBV6-6, the J call TRBJ2-7; a weak D match, TRBD2 (6 bases). The V gene lost 7 bases and the J gene lost 0 bases, with 13 bases spanning the gap. Germline V lookup: CDR1 MNHNY, CDR2 SVGAGI (reference sequence). CDR3 length: 14 residues. CDR3 in amino acids: CASNNAGGSYEQYF. The CDR3 region has the DNA TGTGCCAGCAACAACGCCGGGGGCTCCTACGAGCAGTACTTC.

This sequence joins TRBV10-3 and TRBJ2-7; D might be TRBD2 (5 bases). The CDR3 covers 13 residues. Between the trimmed V and J ends, which lost 4 bases and 4 bases, there was a span of 11 bases. The germline V gene has CDR1 ENHRY and CDR2 SYGVKD. The CDR3 loop reads CAISGTSRYEQYF. The DNA for the CDR3 is TGTGCCATCAGTGGGACTTCTCGATACGAGCAGTACTTC.

The chain employs TRBV4-3 and TRBJ1-4; a weak D match, TRBD1 (5 bases). The V gene lost 4 bases and the J gene lost 7 bases, with 10 bases spanning the gap. Germline V gives CDR1 LGHNA, CDR2 YSLEER. The CDR3 is 13 residues long. The CDR3, as DNA: TGCGCCAGCAGCCCTGGAAGGGGTGAAAAACTGTTTTTT. Its protein product is CASSPGRGEKLFF.

This rearrangement joins TRBV15 to TRBJ2-2; D is possibly TRBD1 (6 bases). Germline V gives CDR1 LNHNV, CDR2 YYDKDF (reference sequence). The length of the CDR3 is 15 residues. The ends were cut back, 0 bases at V and 4 bases at J, with 9 bases in the middle. The DNA for the CDR3 is TGTGCCACCAGCAGAGATAGGGGGAGCACCGGGGAGCTGTTTTTT. This codes for CATSRDRGSTGELFF.

The chain employs TRBV27 and TRBJ2-2; 8 nucleotides align to TRBD2. CDR3 length: 14 amino acids. The V and J ends lost 5 bases and 7 bases, in that order; junction bases with no gene match: 6. The V gene's germline CDR1 is MNHEY and CDR2 SMNVEV (reference sequence). The CDR3 coding sequence is TGTGCCAGCAGTCGCTCGGGGGGGGTCGGGGAGCTGTTTTTT. Translation: CASSRSGGVGELFF.

The chain recombines TRBV19 with TRBJ1-5; D unresolved. Trimming removed 4 bases from V and 4 bases from J, with 17 bases in between. The CDR3 runs to 16 residues. Germline CDR1 and CDR2: LNHDA and SQIVND (reference sequence). CDR3 region: CASSTQTSGGNQPQHF. CDR3 DNA: TGTGCCAGTAGTACCCAAACCTCCGGAGGGAATCAGCCCCAGCATTTT.

A few counts support this clone. The rearrangement links TRBV5-4 to TRBJ1-1, with D hard to call. From germline, CDR1 is SGHNT and CDR2 YYREEE (reference sequence). The CDR3 sequence is 16 residues long. Trimming stripped 4 bases from V and 0 bases from J, with 16 bases between. The DNA for the CDR3 is TGTGCCAGCAGCCCCCGAGGGATCACCTTGAACACTGAAGCTTTCTTT. Translation gives CASSPRGITLNTEAFF. Together with reference TRBV5-4 and TRBJ1-1, the CDR3 gives the full variable domain: ETGVTQSPTHLIKTRGQQVTLRCSSQSGHNTVSWYQQALGQGPQFIFQYYREEENGRGNFPPRFSGLQFPNYSSELNVNALELDDSALYLCASSPRGITLNTEAFFGQGTRLTVV.

This clone is a singleton in its sample. V is TRBV7-9 and J is TRBJ2-7; D perhaps matches TRBD2 (5 bases). CDR3 length equals 12 residues. Germline loops: CDR1 SEHNR, CDR2 FQNEAQ (reference sequence). The germline V and J ends were trimmed by 8 bases and 2 bases, with 10 bases remaining between them. The CDR3 bases are TGTGCCAGCGGGAGACAACCCTACGAGCAGTACTTC. As protein: CASGRQPYEQYF.

The rearrangement links TRBV5-1 to TRBJ2-5; no clear D. With the DNA end fitting TRBJ2-7 better, the J assignment may be wrong. The CDR3 sequence is 12 residues long. Germline values: CDR1 SGHRS, CDR2 YFSETQ. CDR3 loop: CASSSTGYEQYF. The CDR3 DNA reads as TGCGCCAGCAGCTCGACTGGTTACGAGCAGTACTTC.

This chain uses TRBV4-1 with TRBJ2-2; perhaps TRBD1 as D (6 bases). The CDR3 is 16 amino acids. The V gene's germline CDR1 is MGHRA and CDR2 YSYEKL. V lost 6 bases and J 4 bases, leaving 18 bases between the germline ends. CDR3 protein: CASRRAQGFPTGELFF. CDR3 nucleotides: TGCGCCAGCAGACGGGCTCAGGGGTTCCCCACCGGGGAGCTGTTTTTT.

The V gene is TRBV7-5, the J gene TRBJ1-3; TRBD1, the D gene given by the table, was not confirmed from the DNA. TRBV7-5 is tagged as a pseudogene. The CDR3 length is 14 residues. The CDR3 loop reads CVRSLDNSGNTIYF. The CDR3 DNA sequence: TGTGTCAGAAGCTTAGACAACTCTGGAAACACCATATATTTT.

This clone was recorded only once. This chain connects TRBV5-6 to TRBJ2-1, with 8 bases identical to TRBD2. CDR3 length equals 16 residues. Trimming cost V 0 bases and J 4 bases; bases outside gene matches: 6. Germline V gene sequence: CDR1 SGHDT, CDR2 YYEEEE. CDR3 nucleotides: TGTGCCAGCAGCTTGGAAAGCGGGGGCCAATACAATGAGCAGTTCTTC. Translating it yields CASSLESGGQYNEQFF.

J is TRBJ1-1 and V is TRBV5-4, with D unresolved. V lost 2 bases, J lost 2 bases, and 7 bases lay in between. CDR1 is SGHNT, CDR2 YYREEE, per germline (reference sequence). This CDR3 has 13 residues. CDR3 DNA: TGTGCCAGCAGCTTAGTTACTAACACTGAAGCTTTCTTT. Its protein is CASSLVTNTEAFF.

This chain links TRBV27 with TRBJ1-6, with a possible D match to TRBD1 (6 bases). From germline, CDR1 is MNHEY and CDR2 SMNVEV (reference sequence). Trimming removed 2 bases from V and 9 bases from J, with 11 bases in between. CDR3 size: 14 residues. The CDR3 sequence is CASSLGAGVSPLHF. The CDR3, as DNA: TGTGCCAGCAGTTTAGGGGCAGGGGTTTCACCCCTCCACTTT.

The chain uses TRBV4-3 and TRBJ1-2; 8 positions match TRBD1. CDR3 length: 15 amino acids. Losses at the gene ends were 1 base for V and 8 bases for J; bases not matched to a gene: 9. Germline loops: CDR1 LGHNA, CDR2 YSLEER. As DNA, the CDR3 is TGCGCCAGCAGCCAAGTTGCAGGGGGCTTGATCGGCTACACCTTC. It is translated as CASSQVAGGLIGYTF.

This chain joins TRBV25-1 and TRBJ2-2, with TRBD1 identical over 7 bases. V was clipped by 7 bases and J by 1 base; unmatched bases: 3. CDR3 length equals 14 residues. Per germline, CDR1 MGHDK and CDR2 SYGVNS. CDR3: CASKGQRNTGELFF. Written as DNA, the CDR3 is TGTGCCAGCAAGGGACAGAGGAACACCGGGGAGCTGTTTTTT.

Concerning this clone: One end of the junction varies from germline; a read error may be responsible. The chain links TRBV10-3 to TRBJ1-2; 8 bases are a match to TRBD1. The CDR3 extends over 13 amino acids. The germline V gene encodes CDR1 ENHRY and CDR2 SYGVKD. CDR3 DNA: TGTGCCATCAAAGGACAGGGCAACTATGGCTACCCCTTC. Its translation: CAIKGQGNYGYPF.

This chain uses TRBV4-3 with TRBJ2-1, with 13 positions matching TRBD2. Germline CDR1 LGHNA, CDR2 YSLEER. The junction had 13 bases not matched to a gene; V was cut back by 1 base and J by 1 base. The CDR3 has 21 residues. Here the CDR3 reads CASSQAPELAGGRSSYNEQFF. Here the CDR3 DNA reads TGCGCCAGCAGCCAAGCCCCCGAACTAGCGGGGGGGCGGTCTTCCTACAATGAGCAGTTCTTC.

This chain connects TRBV13 to TRBJ2-3, with 9 positions matching TRBD2. The CDR3 is 18 residues long. CDR1 PRHDT and CDR2 FYEKMQ come from the germline V gene (reference sequence). Losses at the gene ends were 5 bases for V and 4 bases for J; bases not matched to a gene: 16. The CDR3 loop is CASSTRTTAGGGADTQYF. The CDR3 nucleotides read TGTGCCAGCAGCACCAGGACTACAGCGGGGGGCGGGGCAGATACGCAGTATTTT.

The J gene is TRBJ1-1, the V gene TRBV7-8; D remains unclear. The CDR3 extends over 18 amino acids. V was shortened by 2 bases and J by 0 bases, with 19 bases between the two germline ends. CDR1 is SGHVS, CDR2 FQNEAQ, per germline. The CDR3 here is CASSLNPGGLYMNTEAFF. The CDR3 region has the DNA TGTGCCAGCAGCTTAAACCCGGGAGGGCTGTACATGAACACTGAAGCTTTCTTT.

This chain joins TRBV6-5 and TRBJ1-2; D unresolved. The germline V and J ends were trimmed by 4 bases and 7 bases, with 7 bases remaining between them. CDR1 and CDR2 (germline): MNHEY, SVGAGI. This CDR3 region has 11 residues. The DNA of the CDR3 is TGTGCCAGCAGTTCAGGAGGTGGCTACACCTTC. Translation: CASSSGGGYTF.

The chain combines TRBV9 with TRBJ2-2; 11 bases align to TRBD2. The germline CDR1 and CDR2 sequences are SGDLS and YYNGEE. J lost 4 bases, V lost 4 bases, and 6 bases had no gene match. CDR3 length: 16 amino acids. The CDR3 loop reads CASSPTSGGGTGELFF. Written as DNA, the CDR3 is TGTGCCAGCAGCCCAACTAGCGGGGGAGGCACCGGGGAGCTGTTTTTT.

V and J are TRBV5-1 and TRBJ2-7, with TRBD1 matching over 7 bases. CDR1 is SGHRS, CDR2 YFSETQ, per germline. The trim removed 4 bases at V and 5 bases at J, leaving 9 bases unmatched. This CDR3 region has 14 residues. The chain's CDR3 is CASSIDRVTDEQYF. CDR3 coding DNA: TGCGCCAGCAGCATAGACAGGGTCACGGACGAGCAGTACTTC.

CDR3 sequence reads: CASSIRRNTGELFF. In nucleotides, the CDR3 is TGTGCCAGTAGTATTAGGAGGAACACCGGGGAGCTGTTTTTT. V and J are TRBV19 and TRBJ2-2; D ambiguous. Germline values: CDR1 LNHDA, CDR2 SQIVND (reference sequence). This CDR3 is 14 amino acids long. Trimming took 3 bases from V and 1 from J, leaving 6 bases between them.

The chain is built from TRBV10-3 and TRBJ2-1; weak D call: TRBD2 (6 bases). The CDR3 covers 13 residues. Germline V gene data show CDR1 as ENHRY and CDR2 as SYGVKD. Trimming removed 7 bases from V and 15 bases from J, with 22 bases in between. The CDR3 sequence: CAITATRGATWFF. The CDR3 nucleotides read TGTGCCATCACCGCGACTCGCGGGGCTACTTGGTTCTTC.

Only one count was recorded for this clone. CDR3 sequence reads: CASSFTGTGGEAFF. CDR3 sequence (DNA): TGTGCCAGCAGTTTTACCGGGACAGGGGGGGAAGCTTTCTTT. The genes are TRBV28 and TRBJ1-1; TRBD1 matches at 11 bases. The CDR3 runs to 14 residues. J was trimmed by 8 bases and V by 3 bases; bases with no gene match: 5. Looked up from germline, CDR1 is MDHEN and CDR2 is SYDVKM.